A selection of T cell receptor beta chains follows, all from one sample in a study of cytotoxic CD8 clonotypes in ibrutinib-treated CLL. Produced via immunoSEQ multiplex PCR; TCRdb's table is partial and in-frame only. This sample has about 310,000 clones, with around four fifths found just once. The sequenced sample was PBMCs, obtained before ibrutinib treatment. The receptors here all came from a human donor with chronic lymphocytic leukemia. Each CDR3 is given with its conserved first and last residue. Each record gives: V gene, J gene, clone size, D gene, CDR3 DNA, CDR3 protein. The D gene is left open where the match is weak. Only some rows state a clone size, as once, few, many or a class for expanded clones.

>TRBV5-6|TRBJ1-5|NA|NA
TGTGCCAGCAGCGACAACTCTCGCCGTAGCAATCAGCCCCAGCATTTT
CASSDNSRRSNQPQHF
>TRBV7-8|TRBJ2-2|NA|NA
TGTGCCAGCAGCTTAGTTCAGGGGGGCCTCGCCGGGGAGCTGTTTTTT
CASSLVQGGLAGELFF
>TRBV5-1|TRBJ2-7|NA|TRBD1
TGCGCCAGCAGCCTACGATATCCGGGACAGACCTACGAGCAGTACTTC
CASSLRYPGQTYEQYF
>TRBV6-5|TRBJ1-2|NA|NA
TGTGCCAGCAGTTACTCGTTTGGGAATAACTATGGCTACACCTTC
CASSYSFGNNYGYTF
>TRBV28|TRBJ1-5|NA|TRBD1
TGTGCCAGCAACCTTCCTTCAGGGACAGATCAGCCCCAGCATTTT
CASNLPSGTDQPQHF
>TRBV5-1|TRBJ2-7|NA|TRBD2
TGCGCCAGCTGCCCTAGCGGTAGCTCCTACGAGCAGTACTTC
CASCPSGSSYEQYF
>TRBV15|TRBJ1-5|NA|NA
TGTGCCACCAGCAGAGTCGTGAGCAGCCAGCCCCAGCATTTT
CATSRVVSSQPQHF
>TRBV4-2|TRBJ2-1|NA|TRBD2
TGTGCCAGCAGCCAAGAAGCCCAACTAGCGGGCTCCTACAATGAGCAGTTCTTC
CASSQEAQLAGSYNEQFF
>TRBV7-8|TRBJ1-2|NA|NA
TGTGCCAGCAGCTTCAGGGATCGGTATGGCTACACCTTC
CASSFRDRYGYTF
>TRBV5-4|TRBJ1-4|NA|TRBD1
TGTGCCAGCAGCTTGGACAGGGGAGACGAAAAACTGTTTTTT
CASSLDRGDEKLFF
>TRBV7-9|TRBJ2-2|NA|TRBD2
TGTGCCAGCAGCCTTCTAGCGGGAGGGCCCGGGGAGCTGTTTTTT
CASSLLAGGPGELFF
>TRBV5-1|TRBJ1-2|NA|NA
TGCGCCAGCAGCGACGGACCGCTTGAGGGGCGCAGTGGCTACACCTTC
CASSDGPLEGRSGYTF
>TRBV18|TRBJ2-1|NA|NA
TGTGCCAGCTCACCACAGCGTCGGTCCTACAATGAGCAGTTCTTC
CASSPQRRSYNEQFF
>TRBV7-2|TRBJ2-1|few|NA
TGTGCCAGCAGCTTAAGGAGCTCCTACAATGAGCAGTTCTTC
CASSLRSSYNEQFF
>TRBV4-3|TRBJ2-1|NA|TRBD2
TGCGCCAGCAGCCAAGATGTTGGCGGTCTAGCGGTTGTGTTCTTC
CASSQDVGGLAVVFF
>TRBV7-6|TRBJ1-5|few|NA
TGTGCCAGCAGCCTCCTAACAGGGATGAGCAATCAGCCCCAGCATTTT
CASSLLTGMSNQPQHF
>TRBV5-4|TRBJ1-1|NA|TRBD1
TGTGCCAGCAGCGTTGGGACAGCGAACACTGAAGCTTTCTTT
CASSVGTANTEAFF
>TRBV9|TRBJ2-3|NA|NA
TGTGCCAGCAGCGTAAAGGATACGCAGTATTTT
CASSVKDTQYF
>TRBV6-5|TRBJ2-1|NA|NA
TGTGCCAGCAGTTACTCGAATTATGAGCAGTTCTTC
CASSYSNYEQFF
>TRBV6-1|TRBJ2-7|NA|TRBD1
TGTGCCAGCAGTGAAGTCACAGGGGCGAGCTCCTACGAGCAGTACTTC
CASSEVTGASSYEQYF
>TRBV27|TRBJ1-1|NA|TRBD1
TGTGCCAGCAGTACAACCCGACAGGGATGGAACACTGAAGCTTTCTTT
CASSTTRQGWNTEAFF
>TRBV27|TRBJ2-7|NA|NA
TGTGCCAGCAGTTCCCACTCCTACGAGCAGTACTTC
CASSSHSYEQYF
>TRBV30|TRBJ2-1|NA|TRBD1
TGTGCCTGGAGTGTCTTGGGACAGCTAAACTTAGAATCCTACAATGAGCAGTTCTTC
CAWSVLGQLNLESYNEQFF
>TRBV7-2|TRBJ2-7|NA|NA
TGTGCCAGCAGCTCCGGGACGGATTATACCTACGAGCAGTACTTC
CASSSGTDYTYEQYF
>TRBV7-6|TRBJ2-5|NA|NA
TGTGCCAGCAGCTTAGCGCGGGGGCCACAAAGCGGGACCCAGTACTTC
CASSLARGPQSGTQYF
>TRBV11-2|TRBJ2-3|NA|NA
TGTGCCAGCAGCTTAAGGCCACGTCCACAGGCTCCGACAGATACGCAGTATTTT
CASSLRPRPQAPTDTQYF
>TRBV6-5|TRBJ2-5|NA|NA
TGTGCCAGCAGTTACCAGAACACAGAGACCCAGTACTTC
CASSYQNTETQYF
>TRBV7-2|TRBJ2-1|few|TRBD1
TGTGCCAGCAGCTTCCAGGGGGTCACTTACAATGAGCAGTTCTTC
CASSFQGVTYNEQFF
>TRBV5-1|TRBJ1-5|few|NA
TGCGCCAGCAGCTCTGGTAACAATCAGCCCCAGCATTTT
CASSSGNNQPQHF
>TRBV5-6|TRBJ2-1|NA|TRBD2
TGTGCCAGCAGCATGGGGTATAGCGGGAAGGCCTACAATGAGCAGTTCTTC
CASSMGYSGKAYNEQFF
>TRBV6-4|TRBJ1-2|NA|NA
TGTGCCAGCAGCCAGGGAAACTATGGCTACACCTTC
CASSQGNYGYTF
>TRBV9|TRBJ2-5|NA|TRBD2
TGTGCCAGCAGCGTAGGGGGACTAGCGGGAGTTGCAGAGACCCAGTACTTC
CASSVGGLAGVAETQYF
>TRBV7-8|TRBJ2-7|NA|NA
TGTGCCAGCAGCTTAGACTCCGAGCAGTACTTC
CASSLDSEQYF
>TRBV18|TRBJ1-5|NA|NA
TGTGCCAGCTCACCACCTACCGGTTCCAATCAGCCCCAGCATTTT
CASSPPTGSNQPQHF
>TRBV11-1|TRBJ2-1|NA|TRBD2
TGTGCCAGCAGCTTAGGACTAGCGGAGAGCCTTAAGTTCTTC
CASSLGLAESLKFF
>TRBV5-1|TRBJ2-5|NA|NA
TGCGCCAGCCAAGCGGTACAAGAGACCCAGTACTTC
CASQAVQETQYF
>TRBV30|TRBJ2-1|NA|NA
TGTGCCTCGGACCGGAGCTCCTACAATGAGCAGTTCTTC
CASDRSSYNEQFF
>TRBV11-2|TRBJ2-3|NA|NA
TGTGCCAGCAGCACCCCTCTAGGGCAGTATTTT
CASSTPLGQYF
>TRBV18|TRBJ2-3|NA|NA
TGTGCCAGCTCACCAAGAACAGGGGGGGGCACAGATACGCAGTATTTT
CASSPRTGGGTDTQYF
>TRBV29-1|TRBJ1-1|NA|NA
TGCAGCGCTTGCGGTATCCGAGGGAGGGTCACTGAAGCTTTCTTT
CSACGIRGRVTEAFF